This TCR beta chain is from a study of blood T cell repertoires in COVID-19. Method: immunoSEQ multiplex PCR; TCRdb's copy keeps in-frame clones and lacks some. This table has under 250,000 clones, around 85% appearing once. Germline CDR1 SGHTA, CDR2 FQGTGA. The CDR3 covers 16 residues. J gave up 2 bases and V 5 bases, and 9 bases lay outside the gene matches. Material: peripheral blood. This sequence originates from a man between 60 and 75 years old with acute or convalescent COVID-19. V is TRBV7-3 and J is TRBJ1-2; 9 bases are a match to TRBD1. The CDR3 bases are TGTGCCAGCAGCGCACGACCGGGACAGGGAAACTATGGCTACACCTTC. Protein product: CASSARPGQGNYGYTF.